The rows below give T cell receptor beta chains drawn from one sample of a study of blood T cell repertoires in COVID-19. Method: immunoSEQ multiplex PCR; TCRdb's copy keeps in-frame clones and lacks some. Of more than 250,000 clones detected, 85% to 90% appear once; the ten largest clones hold 3.5% to 4%. The material sequenced was peripheral blood. These receptors all come from a man in his late teens or twenties with active or convalescent COVID-19. The CDR3 runs from the conserved cysteine through the conserved F or W. The D gene is left open where the match is weak. The size entry is marked missing in some rows and otherwise reads once, few, many or a size class.

- | TRBJ1-2 | 15 | TRBV6-5 | - | TGTGCCAGCAGTTACTCGAGTACGCGATCTTATGGCTACACCTTC | CASSYSSTRSYGYTF
- | TRBJ1-1 | 13 | TRBV10-3 | TRBD1 | TGTGCCACGAACATGGGACAGGTGGGTGAAGCTTTCTTT | CATNMGQVGEAFF
- | TRBJ1-6 | 13 | TRBV7-6 | - | TGTGCCAGCAGCCGGCAGGGGAATTCACCCCTCCACTTT | CASSRQGNSPLHF
- | TRBJ2-1 | 16 | TRBV30 | TRBD1 | TGTGCCTGGAGGGGGGCGGTGCGGACAGGTTTTGGTGAGCAGTTCTTC | CAWRGAVRTGFGEQFF
few | TRBJ2-1 | 14 | TRBV24-1 | - | TGTGCCACCAGTGAGGGGGGGCCGGTAAATGAGCAGTTCTTC | CATSEGGPVNEQFF
- | TRBJ2-1 | 15 | TRBV5-6 | TRBD2 | TGTGCCAGCAGCTTCGAATGGGGGGGCTACAATGAGCAGTTCTTC | CASSFEWGGYNEQFF
- | TRBJ2-1 | 13 | TRBV18 | TRBD2 | TGTGCCAGCTCACCTGGGACTAGCGATGAGCAGTTCTTC | CASSPGTSDEQFF
- | TRBJ1-1 | 12 | TRBV5-4 | - | TGTGCCAGCAGTCCAGGCAACACTGAAGCTTTCTTT | CASSPGNTEAFF
- | TRBJ2-1 | 21 | TRBV24-1 | TRBD2 | TGTGCCACCAGTGACCCCGCCCCGGGACTAGCGGGGCCACGGACCATCAATGAGCAGTTCTTC | CATSDPAPGLAGPRTINEQFF
once | TRBJ1-2 | 12 | TRBV19 | - | TGTGCCAGTAGTTCGGACACGTACGGCTACACCTTC | CASSSDTYGYTF
few | TRBJ2-5 | 15 | TRBV11-3 | - | TGTGCCAGCAGCCGATTGCGGGGCAAGCAAGAGACCCAGTACTTC | CASSRLRGKQETQYF
few | TRBJ2-4 | 17 | TRBV21-1 | - | TGTGCCAGCAGCCCCAAGCGGGAGACAGTGGTCAAAAACATTCAGTACTTC | CASSPKRETVVKNIQYF
few | TRBJ1-2 | 13 | TRBV6-5 | - | TGTGCCAGCAGTTACTCGGCAGGGAATGGCTACACCTTC | CASSYSAGNGYTF